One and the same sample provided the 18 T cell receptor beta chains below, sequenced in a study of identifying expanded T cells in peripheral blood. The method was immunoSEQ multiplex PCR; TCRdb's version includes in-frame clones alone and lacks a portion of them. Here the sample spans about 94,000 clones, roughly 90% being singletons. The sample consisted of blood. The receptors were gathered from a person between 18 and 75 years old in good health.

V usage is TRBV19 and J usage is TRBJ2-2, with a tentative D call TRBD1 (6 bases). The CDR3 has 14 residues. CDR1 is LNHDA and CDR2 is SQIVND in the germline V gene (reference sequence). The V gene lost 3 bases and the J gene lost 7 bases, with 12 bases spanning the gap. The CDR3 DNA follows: TGTGCCAGTAGTATTGTGGGGGCGAGCGGGGAGCTGTTTTTT. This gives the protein CASSIVGASGELFF.

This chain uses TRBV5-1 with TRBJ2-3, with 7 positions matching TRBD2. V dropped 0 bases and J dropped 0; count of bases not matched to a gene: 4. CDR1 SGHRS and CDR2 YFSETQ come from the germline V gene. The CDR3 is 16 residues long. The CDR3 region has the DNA TGCGCCAGCAGCTTGGGGGCTAGCGGAAGCACAGATACGCAGTATTTT. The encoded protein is CASSLGASGSTDTQYF.

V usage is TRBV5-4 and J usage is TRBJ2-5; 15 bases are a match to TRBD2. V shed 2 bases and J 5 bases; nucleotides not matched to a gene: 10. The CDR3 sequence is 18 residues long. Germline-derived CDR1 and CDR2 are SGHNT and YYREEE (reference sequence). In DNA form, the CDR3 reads TGTGCCAGCAGCTTTCCCGGGACTAGCGGGAGGCGGGGGGAGACCCAGTACTTC. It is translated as CASSFPGTSGRRGETQYF. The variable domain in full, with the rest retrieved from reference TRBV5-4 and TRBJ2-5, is ETGVTQSPTHLIKTRGQQVTLRCSSQSGHNTVSWYQQALGQGPQFIFQYYREEENGRGNFPPRFSGLQFPNYSSELNVNALELDDSALYLCASSFPGTSGRRGETQYFGPGTRLLVL.

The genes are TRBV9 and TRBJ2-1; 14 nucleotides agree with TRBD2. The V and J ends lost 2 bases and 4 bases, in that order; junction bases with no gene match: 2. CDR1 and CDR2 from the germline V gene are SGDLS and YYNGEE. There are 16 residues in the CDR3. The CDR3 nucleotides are TGTGCCAGCAGCGTTGGACTAGCGGGGGGTTACAATGAGCAGTTCTTC. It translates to CASSVGLAGGYNEQFF. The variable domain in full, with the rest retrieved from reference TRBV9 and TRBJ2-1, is DSGVTQTPKHLITATGQRVTLRCSPRSGDLSVYWYQQSLDQGLQFLIQYYNGEERAKGNILERFSAQQFPDLHSELNLSSLELGDSALYFCASSVGLAGGYNEQFFGPGTRLTVL.

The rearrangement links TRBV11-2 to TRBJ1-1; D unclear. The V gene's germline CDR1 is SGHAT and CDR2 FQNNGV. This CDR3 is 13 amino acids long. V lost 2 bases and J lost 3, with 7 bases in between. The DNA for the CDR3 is TGTGCCAGCAGCTTATTGGGCGACACTGAAGCTTTCTTT. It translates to CASSLLGDTEAFF.

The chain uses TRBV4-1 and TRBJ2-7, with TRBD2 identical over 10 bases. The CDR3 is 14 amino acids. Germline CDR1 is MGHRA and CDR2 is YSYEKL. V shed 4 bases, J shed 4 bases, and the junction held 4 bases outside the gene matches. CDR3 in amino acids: CASSPGLAVYEQYF. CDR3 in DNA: TGCGCCAGCAGCCCTGGACTAGCGGTGTACGAGCAGTACTTC.

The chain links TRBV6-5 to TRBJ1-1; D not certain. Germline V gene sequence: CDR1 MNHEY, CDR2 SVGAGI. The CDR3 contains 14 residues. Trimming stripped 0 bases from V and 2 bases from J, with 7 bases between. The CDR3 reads CASSYSTENTEAFF. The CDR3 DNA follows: TGTGCCAGCAGTTACTCGACCGAAAACACTGAAGCTTTCTTT.

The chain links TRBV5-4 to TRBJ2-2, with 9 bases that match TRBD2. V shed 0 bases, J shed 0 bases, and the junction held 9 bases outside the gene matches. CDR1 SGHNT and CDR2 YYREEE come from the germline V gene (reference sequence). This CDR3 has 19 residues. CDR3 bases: TGTGCCAGCAGCTTGGACCTTGGGACTAGCCTCGCGAACACCGGGGAGCTGTTTTTT. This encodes CASSLDLGTSLANTGELFF.

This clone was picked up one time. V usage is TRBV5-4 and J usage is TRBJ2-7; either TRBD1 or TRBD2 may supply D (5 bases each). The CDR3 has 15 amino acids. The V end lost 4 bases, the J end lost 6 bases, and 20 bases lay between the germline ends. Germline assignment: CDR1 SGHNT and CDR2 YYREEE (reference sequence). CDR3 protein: CASSASGQGYSEQYF. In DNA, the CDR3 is TGTGCCAGCAGCGCCTCGGGGCAGGGTTACTCCGAGCAGTACTTC.

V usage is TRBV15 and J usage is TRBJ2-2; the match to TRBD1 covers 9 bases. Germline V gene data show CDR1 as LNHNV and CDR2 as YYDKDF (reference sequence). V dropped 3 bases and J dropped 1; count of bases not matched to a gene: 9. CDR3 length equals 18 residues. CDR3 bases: TGTGCCACCAGCAGGCCCTGGACAGGGGCGAGGAACACCGGGGAGCTGTTTTTT. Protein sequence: CATSRPWTGARNTGELFF. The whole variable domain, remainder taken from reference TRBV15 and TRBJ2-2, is DAMVIQNPRYQVTQFGKPVTLSCSQTLNHNVMYWYQQKSSQAPKLLFHYYDKDFNNEADTPDNFQSRRPNTSFCFLDIRSPGLGDTAMYLCATSRPWTGARNTGELFFGEGSRLTVL.

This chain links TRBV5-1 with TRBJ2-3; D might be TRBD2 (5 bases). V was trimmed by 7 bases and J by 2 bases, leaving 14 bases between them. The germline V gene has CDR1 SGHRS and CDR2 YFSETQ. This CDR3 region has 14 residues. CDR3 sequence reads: CASSSRGDTDTQYF. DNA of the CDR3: TGCGCCAGCTCCTCACGGGGTGACACAGATACGCAGTATTTT.

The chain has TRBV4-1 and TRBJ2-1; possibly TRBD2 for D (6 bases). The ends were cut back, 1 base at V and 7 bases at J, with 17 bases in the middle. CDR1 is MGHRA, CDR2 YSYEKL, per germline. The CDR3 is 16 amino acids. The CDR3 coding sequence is TGCGCCAGCAGCCAAGTAGGGGAGGTGAAAAGAAATGAGCAGTTCTTC. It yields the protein CASSQVGEVKRNEQFF.

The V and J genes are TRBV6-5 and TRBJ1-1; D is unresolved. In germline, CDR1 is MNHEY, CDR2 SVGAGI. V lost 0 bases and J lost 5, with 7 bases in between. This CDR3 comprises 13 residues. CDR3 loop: CASSYSTGTEAFF. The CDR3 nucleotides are TGTGCCAGCAGTTACTCGACCGGGACTGAAGCTTTCTTT.

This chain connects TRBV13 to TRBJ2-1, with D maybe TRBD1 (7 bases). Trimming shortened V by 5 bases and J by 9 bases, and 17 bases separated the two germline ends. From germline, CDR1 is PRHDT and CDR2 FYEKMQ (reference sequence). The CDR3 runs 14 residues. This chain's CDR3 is CASSNRRGDLEQFF. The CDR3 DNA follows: TGTGCCAGCAGCAACCGCAGGGGGGACCTTGAGCAGTTCTTC. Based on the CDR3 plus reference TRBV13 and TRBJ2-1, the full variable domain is AAGVIQSPRHLIKEKRETATLKCYPIPRHDTVYWYQQGPGQDPQFLISFYEKMQSDKGSIPDRFSAQQFSDYHSELNMSSLELGDSALYFCASSNRRGDLEQFFGPGTRLTVL.

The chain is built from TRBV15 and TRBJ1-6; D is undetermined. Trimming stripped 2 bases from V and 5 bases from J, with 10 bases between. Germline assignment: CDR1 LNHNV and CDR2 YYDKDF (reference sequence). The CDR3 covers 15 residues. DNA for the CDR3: TGTGCCACCAGCAGATCCGACCGGAATAATTCACCCCTCCACTTT. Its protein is CATSRSDRNNSPLHF.

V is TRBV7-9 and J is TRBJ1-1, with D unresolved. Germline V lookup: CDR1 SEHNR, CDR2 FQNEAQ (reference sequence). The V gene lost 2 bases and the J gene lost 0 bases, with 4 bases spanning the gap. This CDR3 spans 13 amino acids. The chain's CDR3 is CASSLTLNTEAFF. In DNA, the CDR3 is TGTGCCAGCAGCTTAACCCTGAACACTGAAGCTTTCTTT.

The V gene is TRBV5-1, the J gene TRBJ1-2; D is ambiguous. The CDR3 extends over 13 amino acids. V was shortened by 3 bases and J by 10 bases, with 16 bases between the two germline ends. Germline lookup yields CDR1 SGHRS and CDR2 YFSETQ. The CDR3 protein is CASSYGPGEDYTF. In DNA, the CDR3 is TGCGCCAGCAGCTACGGACCCGGTGAGGACTACACCTTC.

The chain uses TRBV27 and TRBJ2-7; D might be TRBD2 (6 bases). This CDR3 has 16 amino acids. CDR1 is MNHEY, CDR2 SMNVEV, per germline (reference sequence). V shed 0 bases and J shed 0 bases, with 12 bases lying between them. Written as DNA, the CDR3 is TGTGCCAGCAGTTTATCGAAGGGGACTCCCTCCTACGAGCAGTACTTC. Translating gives CASSLSKGTPSYEQYF.